This is a list of T cell receptor beta chains from one sample in a study of blood T cell repertoires in COVID-19. Clones were sequenced by immunoSEQ multiplex PCR, and TCRdb holds only the in-frame ones, with some missing. The sample carries around 250,000 clones, around 84% recorded once. Source material: PBMCs or T cells enriched from blood (not recorded which). The receptors were sampled from a man in his late teens or twenties who had recovered from COVID-19. CDR3s include the opening cysteine and the closing phenylalanine or tryptophan. The D gene is left open where the match is weak. The size entry is marked missing in some rows and otherwise reads once, few, many or a size class.

V gene	J gene	clone size	D gene	CDR3 DNA	CDR3 protein
TRBV2	TRBJ2-5	.	.	TGTGCCAGCAGTGTATGGACAGTCCAAGAGACCCAGTACTTC	CASSVWTVQETQYF
TRBV24-1	TRBJ2-3	.	.	TGTGCCACCAGTTCTACCTTCACAGATACGCAGTATTTT	CATSSTFTDTQYF
TRBV27	TRBJ2-3	.	TRBD2	TGTGCCAGCAGTTCGCCTACTAGCGGGAGGGCCGCAGATACGCAGTATTTT	CASSSPTSGRAADTQYF
TRBV18	TRBJ1-2	.	TRBD1	TGTGCCAGCTCACCACCGTCAGGGGGCTATGGCTACACCTTC	CASSPPSGGYGYTF
TRBV28	TRBJ2-4	.	TRBD1	TGTGCCAGCAGCCCCGGGACAGGAACAAACATTCAGTACTTC	CASSPGTGTNIQYF
TRBV7-9	TRBJ2-1	.	.	TGTGCCAGCAGCGGCGACATTAGTGAGCAGTTCTTC	CASSGDISEQFF
TRBV5-6	TRBJ1-5	.	TRBD1	TGTGCCAGCAGCTTACGCAGGGGGACCAATCAGCCCCAGCATTTT	CASSLRRGTNQPQHF
TRBV12-3/TRBV12-4	TRBJ1-1	.	.	TGTGCCAGCACACTGAATCGGGACACTGAAGCTTTCTTT	CASTLNRDTEAFF
TRBV7-3	TRBJ2-2	few	TRBD2	TGTGCCAGCAGCTTAGTAGCGGGAGGGCCGTACACCGGGGAGCTGTTTTTT	CASSLVAGGPYTGELFF
TRBV12-3/TRBV12-4	TRBJ1-1	.	.	TGTGCCAGCAGCTTCGCGGGGCGGACTGAAGCTTTCTTT	CASSFAGRTEAFF
TRBV28	TRBJ1-6	.	.	TGTGCCAGCACCGGCGGAGCTTCACCCCTCCACTTT	CASTGGASPLHF
TRBV2	TRBJ2-5	.	TRBD2	TGTGCCAGCAGTGAAGGACTAGCGGGGGGGCTTGAGACCCAGTACTTC	CASSEGLAGGLETQYF
TRBV4-1	TRBJ2-3	.	.	TGCGCCAGCAGCGCGCACCCTGGAGGCAGCACAGATACGCAGTATTTT	CASSAHPGGSTDTQYF
TRBV11-3	TRBJ2-1	.	.	TGTGCCAGCAGCTTGCGGGAAGCCTACAATGAGCAGTTCTTC	CASSLREAYNEQFF
TRBV10-3	TRBJ2-2	.	.	TGTGCCATCAGAGAGACTAGGGAGCTGTTTTTT	CAIRETRELFF
TRBV7-2	TRBJ1-5	.	.	TGTGCCAGCAGCTTAGTGCCCACAAATCAGCCCCAGCATTTT	CASSLVPTNQPQHF
TRBV5-1	TRBJ2-3	.	.	TGCGCCAGCAGCTTGAACGGGCTAGCAATAACCTACACAGATACGCAGTATTTT	CASSLNGLAITYTDTQYF
TRBV27	TRBJ1-4	.	.	TGTGCCAGCAGTTTCGGGGGAGGGGCTAATGAAAAACTGTTTTTT	CASSFGGGANEKLFF
TRBV25-1	TRBJ2-1	.	.	TGTGCCAGCAGTGAATATCGGACTGGATGGGACAATGAGCAGTTCTTC	CASSEYRTGWDNEQFF
TRBV7-9	TRBJ1-4	.	.	TGTGCCAGCAGCTTAGTCTGGGGGCTGGATAATGAAAAACTGTTTTTT	CASSLVWGLDNEKLFF
TRBV7-9	TRBJ2-2	.	.	TGTGCCAGCAGGATTGACGCGGTCGGGGAGCTGTTTTTT	CASRIDAVGELFF
TRBV6-5	TRBJ1-1	once	.	TGTGCCAGCAGTTACGGAGAGGGAGATGAAGCTTTCTTT	CASSYGEGDEAFF
TRBV19	TRBJ1-2	.	.	TGTGCCAGTAGTATCGGCGGGGTAGGCTACACCTTC	CASSIGGVGYTF
TRBV6-1	TRBJ1-6	few	.	TGTGCCAGCAGTGACGACCTCAGGGGAGCGAATTCACCCCTCCACTTT	CASSDDLRGANSPLHF
TRBV6-5	TRBJ2-1	few	TRBD2	TGTGCCAGCAGTTACTCGGGACTAGCGGGATATGAGCAGTTCTTC	CASSYSGLAGYEQFF
TRBV5-1	TRBJ2-5	.	.	TGCGCCAGCAGCTTGCCCCCCACCCCCGGCGGAGAGACCCAGTACTTC	CASSLPPTPGGETQYF
TRBV30	TRBJ2-7	.	.	TGTGCCTGGAGCGCAGGGTTCTACGAGCAGTACTTC	CAWSAGFYEQYF
TRBV13	TRBJ1-1	.	.	TGTGCCAGCAGCCCTAGCAGGAGACGTAGGAACACTGAAGCTTTCTTT	CASSPSRRRRNTEAFF
TRBV15	TRBJ2-1	.	TRBD1	TGTGCCACCAGCTCGGAGACAGGGGTTCTCTACAATGAGCAGTTCTTC	CATSSETGVLYNEQFF
TRBV27	TRBJ2-7	.	.	TGTGCCAGCAGTTTTACTAGTCCTGGGACCTACGAGCAGTACTTC	CASSFTSPGTYEQYF
TRBV5-1	TRBJ1-6	once	TRBD1	TGCGCCAGCAGCCAAGGACAGGCGCTCTATAATTCACCCCTCCACTTT	CASSQGQALYNSPLHF
TRBV7-9	TRBJ1-2	.	TRBD1	TGTGCCAGCAGCTCGTCGGACAGGGTTGTCCTTGGCTACACCTTC	CASSSSDRVVLGYTF
TRBV3-1/TRBV3-2	TRBJ1-1	few	TRBD1	TGTGCCAGCAGCTTTGGACAGGAGGTCACTGAAGCTTTCTTT	CASSFGQEVTEAFF
TRBV19	TRBJ1-4	.	.	TGTGCCAGTAGCAACCTACAGGGCAGAAGGGAAAAACTGTTTTTT	CASSNLQGRREKLFF
TRBV2	TRBJ2-7	.	.	TGTGCCAGCAGTGTTGGGCCATCGTCGGAGCAGTACTTC	CASSVGPSSEQYF
TRBV6-2/TRBV6-3	TRBJ1-5	.	.	TGTGCCAGCAGTTACATGGAGTTGGGCAATCAGCCCCAGCATTTT	CASSYMELGNQPQHF